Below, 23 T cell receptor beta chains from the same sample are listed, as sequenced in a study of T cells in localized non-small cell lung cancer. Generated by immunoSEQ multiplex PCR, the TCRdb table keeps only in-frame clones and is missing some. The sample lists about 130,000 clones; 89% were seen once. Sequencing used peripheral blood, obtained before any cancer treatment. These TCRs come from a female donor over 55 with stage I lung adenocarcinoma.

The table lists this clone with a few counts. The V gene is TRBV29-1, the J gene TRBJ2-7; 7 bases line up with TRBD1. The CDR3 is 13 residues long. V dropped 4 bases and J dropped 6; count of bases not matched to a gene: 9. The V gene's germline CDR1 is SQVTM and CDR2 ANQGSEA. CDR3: CSVGQGNPSEQYF. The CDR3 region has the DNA TGCAGCGTTGGACAGGGTAATCCATCCGAGCAGTACTTC.

DNA of the CDR3: TGCGCCAGCAGCCACTTCGCAGAAGAGACAGGGGAGGCTTTCTTT. Its translation is CASSHFAEETGEAFF. The chain employs TRBV4-1 and TRBJ1-1; TRBD1 matches 8 bases. There are 15 residues in the CDR3. Germline trimming cut 3 bases from V and 11 bases from J; bases unmatched to any gene: 14. Germline V lookup: CDR1 MGHRA, CDR2 YSYEKL.

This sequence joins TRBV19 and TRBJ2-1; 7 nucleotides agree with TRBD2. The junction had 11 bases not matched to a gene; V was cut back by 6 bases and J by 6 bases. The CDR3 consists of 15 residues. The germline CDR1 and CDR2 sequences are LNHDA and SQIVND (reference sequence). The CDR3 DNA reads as TGTGCCAGTAGCCTGGAGGGAGGGTTGGGCAATGAGCAGTTCTTC. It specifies CASSLEGGLGNEQFF.

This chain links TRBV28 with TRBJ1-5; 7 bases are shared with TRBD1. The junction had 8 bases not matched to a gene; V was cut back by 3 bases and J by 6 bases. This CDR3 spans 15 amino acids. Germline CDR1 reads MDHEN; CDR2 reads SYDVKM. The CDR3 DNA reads TGTGCCAGCAGTTTGTCGCAGGGGGTAGGTCAGCCCCAGCATTTT. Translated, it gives CASSLSQGVGQPQHF.

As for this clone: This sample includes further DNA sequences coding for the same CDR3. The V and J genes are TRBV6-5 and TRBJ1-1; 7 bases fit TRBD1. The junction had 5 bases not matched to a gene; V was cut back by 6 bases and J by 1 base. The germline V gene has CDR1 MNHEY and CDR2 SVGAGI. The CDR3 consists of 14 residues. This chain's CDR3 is CASRQTGKNTEAFF. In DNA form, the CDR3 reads TGTGCCAGCAGACAGACAGGGAAGAACACTGAAGCTTTCTTT.

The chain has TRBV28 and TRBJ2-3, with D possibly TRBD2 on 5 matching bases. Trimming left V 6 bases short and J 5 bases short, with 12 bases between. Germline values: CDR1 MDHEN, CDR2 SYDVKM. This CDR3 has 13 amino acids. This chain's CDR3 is CASRRVVEDTQYF. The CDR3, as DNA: TGTGCCAGCAGGCGGGTAGTCGAAGATACGCAGTATTTT.

The CDR3 spells CASSLRSGETYNEQFF. CDR3 sequence (DNA): TGCGCCAGCAGCTTGAGGTCGGGAGAAACCTACAATGAGCAGTTCTTC. The chain couples TRBV5-1 to TRBJ2-1; D might be TRBD2 (6 bases). This CDR3 has 16 residues. Germline V gene sequence: CDR1 SGHRS, CDR2 YFSETQ. Trimming cost V 1 base and J 2 bases, with 13 bases left between them.

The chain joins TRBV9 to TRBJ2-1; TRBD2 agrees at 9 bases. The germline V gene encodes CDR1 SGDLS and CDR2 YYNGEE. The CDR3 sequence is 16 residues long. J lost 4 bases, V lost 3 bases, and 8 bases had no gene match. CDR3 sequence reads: CASSGRLAETYNEQFF. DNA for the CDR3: TGTGCCAGCAGCGGACGACTAGCGGAAACGTACAATGAGCAGTTCTTC. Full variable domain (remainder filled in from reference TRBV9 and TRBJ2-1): DSGVTQTPKHLITATGQRVTLRCSPRSGDLSVYWYQQSLDQGLQFLIQYYNGEERAKGNILERFSAQQFPDLHSELNLSSLELGDSALYFCASSGRLAETYNEQFFGPGTRLTVL.

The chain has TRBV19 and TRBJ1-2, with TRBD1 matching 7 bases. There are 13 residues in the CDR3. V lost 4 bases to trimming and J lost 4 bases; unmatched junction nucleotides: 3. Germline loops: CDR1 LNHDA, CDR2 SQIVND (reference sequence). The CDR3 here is CASSRGQPYGYTF. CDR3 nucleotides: TGTGCCAGTAGTAGGGGACAGCCCTATGGCTACACCTTC.

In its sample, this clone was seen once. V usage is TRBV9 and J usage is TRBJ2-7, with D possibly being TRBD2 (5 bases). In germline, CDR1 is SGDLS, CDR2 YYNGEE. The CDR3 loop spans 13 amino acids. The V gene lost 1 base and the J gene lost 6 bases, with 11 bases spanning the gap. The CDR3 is CASSVQRWGEQYF. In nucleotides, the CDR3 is TGTGCCAGCAGCGTACAGCGGTGGGGCGAGCAGTACTTC.

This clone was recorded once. CDR3 in amino acids: CASSFIGGAGVQFF. CDR3 bases: TGTGCCAGCAGTTTTATAGGGGGGGCGGGAGTGCAGTTCTTC. The chain combines TRBV7-2 with TRBJ2-1, with D tentatively TRBD2 (7 bases). Trimming left V 6 bases short and J 12 bases short, with 21 bases between. The CDR3 is 14 amino acids. Germline lookup yields CDR1 SGHTA and CDR2 FQGNSA.

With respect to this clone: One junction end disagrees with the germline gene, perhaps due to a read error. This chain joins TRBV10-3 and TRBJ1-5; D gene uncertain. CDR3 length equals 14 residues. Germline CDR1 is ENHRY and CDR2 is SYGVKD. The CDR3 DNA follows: TGTGCCAGCAGTGAAGCCGGGATCGGTCAGCCCCAGCATTTT. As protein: CASSEAGIGQPQHF.

CDR3 sequence: CASIKMNTEAFF. The CDR3 DNA sequence: TGTGCCAGCATCAAGATGAACACTGAAGCTTTCTTT. The J gene is TRBJ1-1, the V gene TRBV2; D is undetermined. Germline V gene data show CDR1 as SNHLY and CDR2 as FYNNEI. V shed 7 bases and J shed 0 bases, with 6 bases lying between them. The CDR3 has 12 amino acids.

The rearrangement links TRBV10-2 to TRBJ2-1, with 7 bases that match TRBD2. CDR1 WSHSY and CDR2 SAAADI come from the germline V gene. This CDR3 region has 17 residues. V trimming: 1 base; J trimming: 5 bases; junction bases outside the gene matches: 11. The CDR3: CASSELGGGRRNNEQFF. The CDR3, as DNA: TGCGCCAGCAGTGAGTTGGGGGGGGGAAGGCGTAACAATGAGCAGTTCTTC.

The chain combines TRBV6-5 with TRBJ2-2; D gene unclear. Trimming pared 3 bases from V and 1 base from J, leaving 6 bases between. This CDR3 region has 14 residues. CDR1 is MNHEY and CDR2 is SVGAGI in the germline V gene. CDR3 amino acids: CASSYYENTGELFF. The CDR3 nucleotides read TGTGCCAGCAGTTATTACGAGAACACCGGGGAGCTGTTTTTT.

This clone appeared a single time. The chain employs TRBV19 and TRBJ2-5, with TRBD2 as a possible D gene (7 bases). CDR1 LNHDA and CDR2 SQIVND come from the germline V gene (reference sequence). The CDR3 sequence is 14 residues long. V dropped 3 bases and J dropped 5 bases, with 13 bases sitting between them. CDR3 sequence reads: CASSMVGGHETQYF. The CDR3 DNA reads TGTGCCAGTAGTATGGTCGGGGGGCACGAGACCCAGTACTTC.

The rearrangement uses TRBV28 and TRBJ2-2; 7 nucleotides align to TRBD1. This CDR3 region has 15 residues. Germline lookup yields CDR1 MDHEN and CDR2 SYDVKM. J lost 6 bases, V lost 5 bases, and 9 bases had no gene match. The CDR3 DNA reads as TGTGCCAGCAGTAAACGTACAGGGGTTCCCGGGGAGCTGTTTTTT. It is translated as CASSKRTGVPGELFF.

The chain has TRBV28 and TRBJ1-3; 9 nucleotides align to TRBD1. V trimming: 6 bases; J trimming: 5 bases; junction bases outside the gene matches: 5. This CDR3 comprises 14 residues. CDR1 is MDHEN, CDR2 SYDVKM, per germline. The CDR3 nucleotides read TGTGCCAGCAGAGAACAGGGGGCAAGAAACACCATATATTTT. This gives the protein CASREQGARNTIYF. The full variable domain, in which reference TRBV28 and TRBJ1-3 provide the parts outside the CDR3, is DVKVTQSSRYLVKRTGEKVFLECVQDMDHENMFWYRQDPGLGLRLIYFSYDVKMKEKGDIPEGYSVSREKKERFSLILESASTNQTSMYLCASREQGARNTIYFGEGSWLTVV.

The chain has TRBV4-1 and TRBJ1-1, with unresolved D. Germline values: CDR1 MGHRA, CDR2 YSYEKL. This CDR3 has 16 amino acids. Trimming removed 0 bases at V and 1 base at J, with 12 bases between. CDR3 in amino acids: CASSQELTVKNTEAFF. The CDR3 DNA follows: TGCGCCAGCAGCCAAGAATTAACGGTAAAGAACACTGAAGCTTTCTTT.

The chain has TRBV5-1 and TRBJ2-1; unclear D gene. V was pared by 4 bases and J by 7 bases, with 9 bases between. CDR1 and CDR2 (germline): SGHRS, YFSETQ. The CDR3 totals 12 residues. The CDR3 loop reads CASSPPANEQFF. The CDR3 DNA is TGCGCCAGCAGCCCCCCGGCGAATGAGCAGTTCTTC.

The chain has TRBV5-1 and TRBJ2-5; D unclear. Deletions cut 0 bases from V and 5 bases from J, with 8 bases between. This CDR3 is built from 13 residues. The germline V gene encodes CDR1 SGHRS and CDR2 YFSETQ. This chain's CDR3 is CASSLAKRETQYF. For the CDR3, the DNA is TGCGCCAGCAGCTTGGCCAAGAGGGAGACCCAGTACTTC.

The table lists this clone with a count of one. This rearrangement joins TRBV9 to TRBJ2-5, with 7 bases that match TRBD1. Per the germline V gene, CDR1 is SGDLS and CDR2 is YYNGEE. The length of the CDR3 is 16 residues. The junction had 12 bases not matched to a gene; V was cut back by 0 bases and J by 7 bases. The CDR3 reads CASSVGDSQSRGTQYF. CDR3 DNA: TGTGCCAGCAGCGTAGGGGACAGTCAGTCTAGGGGGACCCAGTACTTC.

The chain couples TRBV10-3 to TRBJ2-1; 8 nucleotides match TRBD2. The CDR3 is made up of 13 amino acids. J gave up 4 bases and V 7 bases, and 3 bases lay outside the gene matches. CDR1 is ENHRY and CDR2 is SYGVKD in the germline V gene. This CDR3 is CAINREGYNEQFF. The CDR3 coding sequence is TGTGCCATCAACCGGGAGGGATACAATGAGCAGTTCTTC.